These 4 T cell receptor beta chains came from one sample sequenced in a study of T cell repertoires in cytomegalovirus infection. TCRdb reprocessed the reads via MiXCR and lists one record per CDR3 protein. The table has around 450,000 distinct CDR3 sequences, approximately 32% seen once; the top ten hold roughly 13%. Material for sequencing was PBMCs. The receptor source for this set is a human donor in good health (CMV status not recorded). Some clones in this sample may be carry-over from other donors' samples.

The rearrangement joins TRBV6-1 to TRBJ2-7; the D gene is possibly TRBD2 (5 bases). CDR3 length: 15 residues. Per germline, CDR1 MNHNS and CDR2 SASEGT. Trimming took 8 bases from V and 2 from J, leaving 19 bases between them. The CDR3 region has the DNA TGTGCCAGCTGGAGTGAAGCCTACGGGACCTACGAGCAGTACTTC. Encoded protein: CASWSEAYGTYEQYF.

This clonotype occurred many times. The chain combines TRBV11-2 with TRBJ2-1, with TRBD1 as a possible D gene (6 bases). The CDR3 has 15 residues. Germline V gene sequence: CDR1 SGHAT, CDR2 FQNNGV. The V and J ends lost 5 bases and 1 base respectively, with 12 bases between them. The CDR3 loop reads CASSHRVGSYNEQFF. The CDR3 DNA reads TGTGCCAGCAGCCACAGGGTAGGATCCTACAATGAGCAGTTCTTC.

This clonotype was seen more than once but under ten times. V usage is TRBV23-1 and J usage is TRBJ2-7; D is unresolved. TRBV23-1 carries the ORF label, with uncertain function. The CDR3 has 15 residues. Trimming left V 3 bases short and J 3 bases short, with 15 bases between. The CDR3 nucleotides read TGCGCCAGCAGTCATAACAGCCGTAAGGTCTACGAGCAGTACTTC. Translated, it gives CASSHNSRKVYEQYF.

The chain carries TRBV6-2 or TRBV6-3 and TRBJ1-2; 7 positions agree with TRBD1. Germline trimming cut 7 bases from V and 6 bases from J; bases unmatched to any gene: 14. CDR3 length: 15 residues. Germline CDR1 is MNHEY and CDR2 is SVGEGT. The DNA of the CDR3 is TGTGCCAGCACCCATGGGGGACAGACGACGGATGGCTACACCTTC. This encodes CASTHGGQTTDGYTF.